This T cell receptor beta chain was documented in a study of regulatory T cells in long-lasting Graves disease. The time point denotes: persistent/refractory GD, antithyroid drugs over 5 years with positive TRAb. PBMC RNA served as the TCR library source. Study observations and caveats: Sharing of public clonotypes was greater in persistent patients (2,741) than in new patients (roughly 880).

This clonotype was detected ten times or more. The target antigen is unknown. Libraries of TCR beta came from iRepertoire HTBI primers plus Arm-PCR of CDR3 regions. Each CDR3 protein is one row after TCRdb ran MiXCR on the multiplex PCR reads. This table has a few hundred thousand distinct CDR3 sequences, around 23% appearing once. The source of this sequence is a woman between 35 and 50 years old with Graves disease. The material sequenced was peripheral blood mononuclear cells (PBMCs), taken when the disease was refractory, from a patient treated with antithyroid drugs.

This chain's CDR3 is CASSLHGPYEQYF. The CDR3 DNA follows: TGCGCCAGCAGCTTGCACGGGCCCTACGAGCAGTACTTC. V and J are TRBV5-1 and TRBJ2-7; no clear D. CDR3 length equals 13 residues. Deletions cut 1 base from V and 2 bases from J, with 7 bases between. Germline CDR1 SGHRS, CDR2 YFSETQ.